This entry lists 25 T cell receptor beta chains sequenced from one sample in a study of T cell responses to AZD1222 COVID-19 vaccine (dated by TCRdb to the early 2020s). The receptor library was made with the immunoSEQ multiplex PCR assay. The source is immuneACCESS, and TCRdb retained only in-frame sequences with V and J called. Part of the clones is not carried over; for the studies checked, unresolved V genes explain less than half of this, and the remainder is unexplained. For this sample there are 120,000 or so clones; about nine tenths appear just once. The ten largest clones take up around 4.5% of the sample. Reading the label with the study, this specimen's time point is: baseline before first vaccination. The treatment or condition label, as the study defines it: meningococcal conjugate vaccine given as trial control. The material sequenced was peripheral blood, taken on day 0 of MenACWY control vaccination. These receptors were taken from an adult in good health.

The CDR3 sequence is CASSLTGTSYEQYF. CDR3 sequence (DNA): TGCGCCAGCAGCCTGACCGGGACATCGTACGAGCAGTACTTC. The chain joins TRBV4-1 to TRBJ2-7, with D perhaps TRBD1 (6 bases). V dropped 4 bases and J dropped 4 bases, with 14 bases sitting between them. Germline V lookup: CDR1 MGHRA, CDR2 YSYEKL. This CDR3 spans 14 amino acids.

The V gene is TRBV3-1 (or the pseudogene TRBV3-2), the J gene TRBJ2-7; the D gene is possibly TRBD2 (6 bases). V was pared by 0 bases and J by 6 bases, with 9 bases between. CDR3 size: 13 residues. Germline CDR1 LGHDT, CDR2 YNNKEL (reference sequence). CDR3 protein: CASSQDRRGEQYV. The DNA for the CDR3 is TGTGCCAGCAGCCAAGATAGGAGGGGCGAGCAGTACGTC.

The chain joins TRBV10-1 to TRBJ1-1; D remains unclear. The CDR3 sequence is 13 residues long. Trimming removed 6 bases from V and 7 bases from J, with 15 bases in between. Germline V gives CDR1 WNHNN, CDR2 SYGVQD (reference sequence). CDR3 in amino acids: CASRSQVTDEAFF. As DNA, the CDR3 is TGCGCCAGCAGATCTCAGGTTACGGATGAAGCTTTCTTT.

V and J are TRBV2 and TRBJ2-7; perhaps TRBD1 as D (5 bases). The ends were cut back, 4 bases at V and 9 bases at J, with 13 bases in the middle. This CDR3 region has 12 residues. Per germline, CDR1 SNHLY and CDR2 FYNNEI. This chain's CDR3 is CASSGSGFGQYF. The CDR3 DNA follows: TGTGCCAGCAGTGGATCAGGGTTTGGGCAGTACTTC.

The chain employs TRBV5-1 and TRBJ2-5, with no clear D. This CDR3 region has 14 residues. Germline-derived CDR1 and CDR2 are SGHRS and YFSETQ. Trimming cost V 0 bases and J 1 base, with 7 bases left between them. CDR3 amino acids: CASSLAEPQETQYF. In nucleotides, the CDR3 is TGCGCCAGCAGCTTGGCCGAGCCCCAAGAGACCCAGTACTTC.

The chain carries TRBV28 and TRBJ2-3, with TRBD2 matching over 8 bases. CDR3 length: 14 amino acids. V was clipped by 6 bases and J by 2 bases; unmatched bases: 4. Germline V gene sequence: CDR1 MDHEN, CDR2 SYDVKM. CDR3 bases: TGTGCCAGCAGATTTAGCGGGGTCACAGATACGCAGTATTTT. It encodes CASRFSGVTDTQYF.

The gene calls are TRBV4-1 and TRBJ2-1; 9 positions agree with TRBD2. The CDR3 spans 14 residues. V lost 4 bases to trimming and J lost 8 bases; unmatched junction nucleotides: 6. Looked up from germline, CDR1 is MGHRA and CDR2 is YSYEKL. The DNA for the CDR3 is TGCGCCAGCAGCCCTAGCGGGAAGGTCGATGAGCAGTTCTTC. Amino acids: CASSPSGKVDEQFF.

The rearrangement uses TRBV30 and TRBJ2-2; D perhaps matches TRBD1 (6 bases). V lost 4 bases to trimming and J lost 8 bases, with 8 bases between them. The CDR3 runs 11 residues. CDR1 is GTSNPN and CDR2 is SVGIG in the germline V gene (reference sequence). CDR3 sequence reads: CAWIGTGELFF. In nucleotides, the CDR3 is TGTGCCTGGATTGGGACAGGGGAGCTGTTTTTT.

This chain uses TRBV5-1 with TRBJ2-5; 9 positions agree with TRBD1. Trimming took 0 bases from V and 5 from J; bases not matched to a gene: 11. There are 17 residues in the CDR3. Looked up from germline, CDR1 is SGHRS and CDR2 is YFSETQ. CDR3 DNA: TGCGCCAGCAGCTTGGAACCGACAGGGGGTCCGACGGAGACCCAGTACTTC. Its protein is CASSLEPTGGPTETQYF.

This sequence joins TRBV7-7 and TRBJ2-5; 8 nucleotides line up with TRBD2. V lost 3 bases, J lost 4 bases, and 13 bases stayed unmatched. The CDR3 covers 17 residues. Germline V gene data show CDR1 as SSHAT and CDR2 as FNYEAQ (reference sequence). CDR3 residues: CASSFGGSGLALETQYF. CDR3 bases: TGTGCCAGCAGCTTTGGGGGATCAGGACTAGCCTTAGAGACCCAGTACTTC. Full variable domain (rest looked up from reference TRBV7-7 and TRBJ2-5): GAGVSQSPRYKVTKRGQDVTLRCDPISSHATLYWYQQALGQGPEFLTYFNYEAQPDKSGLPSDRFSAERPEGSISTLTIQRTEQRDSAMYRCASSFGGSGLALETQYFGPGTRLLVL.

This chain joins TRBV9 and TRBJ2-5, with a weak D call TRBD1 (6 bases). The V and J ends lost 1 base and 5 bases respectively, with 15 bases between them. Germline CDR1 is SGDLS and CDR2 is YYNGEE. The CDR3 sequence is 15 residues long. CDR3 amino acids: CASSVMGTPRETQYF. CDR3 sequence (DNA): TGTGCCAGCAGCGTAATGGGGACACCGAGGGAGACCCAGTACTTC.

The V gene is TRBV2, the J gene TRBJ1-5, with D maybe TRBD1 (5 bases). The CDR3 extends over 15 amino acids. Germline V CDR1 and CDR2: SNHLY, FYNNEI. Trimming took off 6 bases at V and 0 bases at J, with 12 bases between the two ends. CDR3 sequence (DNA): TGTGCCAGCAGAACCGGGGACTATAGCAATCAGCCCCAGCATTTT. Translation gives CASRTGDYSNQPQHF.

The chain joins TRBV9 to TRBJ2-1; D unresolved. In germline, CDR1 is SGDLS, CDR2 YYNGEE. CDR3 length: 16 residues. The ends were cut back, 1 base at V and 0 bases at J, with 11 bases in the middle. The CDR3 sequence: CASSVTTPSSYNEQFF. The CDR3 nucleotides read TGTGCCAGCAGCGTAACAACACCGAGCTCCTACAATGAGCAGTTCTTC.

The CDR3, as DNA: TGTGCCAGCACCCGGGACTCTGGAAACACCATATATTTT. This sequence encodes CASTRDSGNTIYF. V and J are TRBV2 and TRBJ1-3; no clear D gene. CDR3 size: 13 residues. Trimming took off 7 bases at V and 0 bases at J, with 7 bases between the two ends. Germline CDR1 is SNHLY and CDR2 is FYNNEI. Filled out from reference TRBV2 and TRBJ1-3, the complete variable domain reads EPEVTQTPSHQVTQMGQEVILRCVPISNHLYFYWYRQILGQKVEFLVSFYNNEISEKSEIFDDQFSVERPDGSNFTLKIRSTKLEDSAMYFCASTRDSGNTIYFGEGSWLTVV.

The gene calls are TRBV7-2 and TRBJ2-1; possibly TRBD1 for D (5 bases). Germline CDR1 and CDR2: SGHTA and FQGNSA. Trimming took 5 bases from V and 2 from J, leaving 13 bases between them. The CDR3 totals 15 residues. CDR3 sequence: CASSLQASPYNEQFF. CDR3 nucleotide sequence: TGTGCCAGCAGCCTACAGGCCTCCCCCTACAATGAGCAGTTCTTC.

For this clone: At one end the junction does not follow the germline gene, possibly because of a read error. The chain has TRBV28 and TRBJ2-7, with TRBD1 identical over 8 bases. Germline values: CDR1 MDHEN, CDR2 SYDVKM. The CDR3 loop spans 13 amino acids. As DNA, the CDR3 is TGTGCCAGCAGACGCGGACAGGGCTACGAGCAGTGCTTC. Protein: CASRRGQGYEQCF.

The chain employs TRBV4-1 and TRBJ1-5; 7 bases align to TRBD1. V shed 5 bases and J 0 bases; nucleotides not matched to a gene: 4. Per the germline V gene, CDR1 is MGHRA and CDR2 is YSYEKL. CDR3 size: 15 residues. As DNA, the CDR3 is TGCGCCAGCAGCTCGGGACAGAATAGCAATCAGCCCCAGCATTTT. It specifies CASSSGQNSNQPQHF.

The V call is TRBV21-1, the J call TRBJ2-3; the D segment call TRBD2 is taken from the table without a DNA check. TRBV21-1 is a pseudogene locus. The CDR3 has 14 residues. The CDR3 sequence: CASSKVSGGGKGNF. DNA for the CDR3: TGTGCCAGCAGCAAAGTGAGCGGTGGAGGGAAAGGGAATTTT.

The chain is built from TRBV12-3 or TRBV12-4 and TRBJ2-7; D gene unclear. Deletions cut 1 base from V and 7 bases from J, with 8 bases between. This CDR3 comprises 12 residues. In DNA, the CDR3 is TGTGCCAGCAGTTTAGTGCGAGGTGAGCAGTACTTC. Translating it yields CASSLVRGEQYF.

This clone was recorded a few times. The chain has TRBV7-2 and TRBJ2-7; 8 bases are shared with TRBD1. Germline assignment: CDR1 SGHTA and CDR2 FQGNSA. Unmatched junction bases numbered 6, after V lost 2 bases and J lost 6 bases. This CDR3 is 14 amino acids long. CDR3 sequence: CASSLQGASGEQYV. The CDR3 DNA sequence: TGTGCCAGCAGCTTACAGGGGGCTTCGGGCGAGCAGTACGTC.

Only a few counts were recorded for this clone. The chain recombines TRBV7-9 with TRBJ2-7, with D possibly matching TRBD1 (5 bases). Germline CDR1 reads SEHNR; CDR2 reads FQNEAQ (reference sequence). CDR3 size: 14 residues. Deletions cut 2 bases from V and 3 bases from J, with 11 bases between. The CDR3: CASSLLPGNYEQYF. For the CDR3, the DNA is TGTGCCAGCAGCTTATTGCCAGGGAACTACGAGCAGTACTTC.

This chain uses TRBV7-8 with TRBJ1-3, with D uncertain. In germline, CDR1 is SGHVS, CDR2 FQNEAQ. The V gene lost 2 bases and the J gene lost 1 base, with 6 bases spanning the gap. The CDR3 totals 14 residues. The DNA for the CDR3 is TGTGCCAGCAGCTTAACGTTTTCTGGAAACACCATATATTTT. It is translated as CASSLTFSGNTIYF.

V and J are TRBV11-2 and TRBJ1-6, with D unresolved. The CDR3 spans 15 residues. V shed 7 bases and J shed 5 bases, with 15 bases lying between them. From germline, CDR1 is SGHAT and CDR2 FQNNGV. CDR3 amino acids: CASKEDRQNNSPLHF. CDR3 DNA: TGTGCCAGCAAGGAGGACCGCCAGAATAATTCACCCCTCCACTTT.

This clone was found a few times. J is TRBJ2-1 and V is TRBV28, with D possibly matching TRBD1 (5 bases). CDR3 length: 15 residues. V lost 5 bases to trimming and J lost 6 bases, with 17 bases between them. Germline V gives CDR1 MDHEN, CDR2 SYDVKM. CDR3 DNA sequence: TGTGCCAGCAGTACGCAGGGCCTCCTAGGCAATGAGCAGTTCTTC. This sequence encodes CASSTQGLLGNEQFF.

The V call is TRBV12-5, the J call TRBJ2-7; 10 bases match TRBD1. Germline-derived CDR1 and CDR2 are LGHNT and FRNRAP. V gave up 5 bases and J gave up 3 bases; unmatched junction bases: 22. The CDR3 contains 20 residues. The CDR3 reads CASGAIIRSLTGTGVYEQYF. In DNA, the CDR3 is TGTGCTAGTGGTGCCATTATCCGATCCTTAACCGGGACAGGGGTCTACGAGCAGTACTTC.